Listed below are T cell receptor beta chains from one sample, sequenced in a study of blood T cell repertoires in COVID-19. The method was immunoSEQ multiplex PCR; TCRdb's version includes in-frame clones alone and lacks a portion of them. The sample consists of tens of thousands of clones, 90% of them appearing once. Source material: peripheral blood. The receptors stem from a human donor in a cohort sampled during active COVID-19. Each CDR3 is given with its conserved first and last residue. Each record gives: V gene, J gene, CDR3 protein.

v_gene: TRBV11-2
j_gene: TRBJ2-1
CDR3aa: CASSLVWPSGNEQFF

v_gene: TRBV19
j_gene: TRBJ1-1
CDR3aa: CASSDLGGPAVFF

v_gene: TRBV12-1
j_gene: TRBJ2-1
CDR3aa: CASSRFGLVHNEQFF

v_gene: TRBV4-2
j_gene: TRBJ2-7
CDR3aa: CASSQGRDSSHEQYF

v_gene: TRBV2
j_gene: TRBJ2-7
CDR3aa: CASSGDRGRYEQYF

v_gene: TRBV19
j_gene: TRBJ1-1
CDR3aa: CASSIFGTEAFF

v_gene: TRBV18
j_gene: TRBJ1-1
CDR3aa: CASSRDTNTEAFF

v_gene: TRBV10-3
j_gene: TRBJ2-7
CDR3aa: CAISVVTSATSYEQYF

v_gene: TRBV15
j_gene: TRBJ2-7
CDR3aa: CATSRDMEGSSEQYF

v_gene: TRBV6-2/TRBV6-3
j_gene: TRBJ1-5
CDR3aa: CASSFDGHYNQPQHF

v_gene: TRBV19
j_gene: TRBJ2-4
CDR3aa: CASGPGTSGSGIAKNIQYF

v_gene: TRBV6-1
j_gene: TRBJ1-1
CDR3aa: CASSEAGDRVEAFF

v_gene: TRBV11-2
j_gene: TRBJ1-4
CDR3aa: CASSLGGGTANEKLFF

v_gene: TRBV11-2
j_gene: TRBJ2-5
CDR3aa: CASSLRPVSLAGKGTQYF

v_gene: TRBV5-4
j_gene: TRBJ2-1
CDR3aa: CASSLQGSYNEQFF

v_gene: TRBV19
j_gene: TRBJ1-2
CDR3aa: CASSIDRGAYGYTF

v_gene: TRBV28
j_gene: TRBJ2-2
CDR3aa: CASSWGASNTGELFF

v_gene: TRBV19
j_gene: TRBJ1-5
CDR3aa: CASKLDTHSNQPQHF

v_gene: TRBV2
j_gene: TRBJ2-5
CDR3aa: CASTMTSSGEETQYF

v_gene: TRBV13
j_gene: TRBJ2-7
CDR3aa: CASSLGGLAGDLEQYF

v_gene: TRBV11-3
j_gene: TRBJ2-3
CDR3aa: CASSPHLNTDTQYF

v_gene: TRBV5-4
j_gene: TRBJ2-7
CDR3aa: CASSLGVTTTGEQYF

v_gene: TRBV5-1
j_gene: TRBJ1-4
CDR3aa: CASSSGQAAEKLFF

v_gene: TRBV2
j_gene: TRBJ2-7
CDR3aa: CASSTSGSSYEQYF

v_gene: TRBV30
j_gene: TRBJ1-2
CDR3aa: CAWSKGQGSFGYTF

v_gene: TRBV20-1
j_gene: TRBJ1-2
CDR3aa: CSAGDFYGYTF

v_gene: TRBV27
j_gene: TRBJ2-5
CDR3aa: CASSLRGPLETQYF

v_gene: TRBV5-1
j_gene: TRBJ2-7
CDR3aa: CASSLGVTTYEQYF

v_gene: TRBV11-1
j_gene: TRBJ2-7
CDR3aa: CASSFGTSVPYEQYF

v_gene: TRBV18
j_gene: TRBJ1-2
CDR3aa: CASSPVGPPSHYGYTF

v_gene: TRBV28
j_gene: TRBJ1-1
CDR3aa: CASHQSGMNTEAFF

v_gene: TRBV7-3
j_gene: TRBJ2-6
CDR3aa: CASSLRGSGAAGANVLTF

v_gene: TRBV11-2
j_gene: TRBJ2-5
CDR3aa: CASSPAGVQETQYF

v_gene: TRBV19
j_gene: TRBJ1-4
CDR3aa: CASRYRGNEKLFF

v_gene: TRBV5-1
j_gene: TRBJ1-3
CDR3aa: CASSLGPGHSGNTIYF

v_gene: TRBV5-6
j_gene: TRBJ2-3
CDR3aa: CASSEPSGSKDTQYF

v_gene: TRBV13
j_gene: TRBJ2-5
CDR3aa: CASSFRGLGEETQYF

v_gene: TRBV11-2
j_gene: TRBJ2-7
CDR3aa: CASSSQAGRYEQYF

v_gene: TRBV5-1
j_gene: TRBJ1-1
CDR3aa: CASSLTGGTEAFF

v_gene: TRBV10-3
j_gene: TRBJ2-1
CDR3aa: CVISESTASGDNNEQFF

v_gene: TRBV12-5
j_gene: TRBJ1-1
CDR3aa: CASALTANTEAFF

v_gene: TRBV9
j_gene: TRBJ2-3
CDR3aa: CASSVSGTSTDTQYF

v_gene: TRBV6-2/TRBV6-3
j_gene: TRBJ2-5
CDR3aa: CASSLTGLAIETQYF

v_gene: TRBV3-1/TRBV3-2
j_gene: TRBJ2-7
CDR3aa: CASSPRTGDRRYEQYF

v_gene: TRBV6-2/TRBV6-3
j_gene: TRBJ2-3
CDR3aa: CASSSTSGSGPDTQYF

v_gene: TRBV4-3
j_gene: TRBJ2-6
CDR3aa: CASSQSEVSGANVLTF

v_gene: TRBV18
j_gene: TRBJ2-2
CDR3aa: CASSSTGTQNTGELFF

v_gene: TRBV3-1/TRBV3-2
j_gene: TRBJ2-7
CDR3aa: CASSQDWLAGEQYF

v_gene: TRBV27
j_gene: TRBJ1-2
CDR3aa: CASSLAATAVTGYTF

v_gene: TRBV28
j_gene: TRBJ1-4
CDR3aa: CASSFSTTNEKLFF

v_gene: TRBV30
j_gene: TRBJ1-5
CDR3aa: CAWSVLGGFNQPQHF

v_gene: TRBV18
j_gene: TRBJ1-1
CDR3aa: CASSPLGTGHTEAFF

v_gene: TRBV19
j_gene: TRBJ2-1
CDR3aa: CASSSPGTSGPYNEQFF

v_gene: TRBV19
j_gene: TRBJ2-1
CDR3aa: CASSTLTSVLAEQFF

v_gene: TRBV12-3/TRBV12-4
j_gene: TRBJ1-5
CDR3aa: CASSVSRDQPQHF

v_gene: TRBV11-3
j_gene: TRBJ2-7
CDR3aa: CASSLTGTGEYEQYF